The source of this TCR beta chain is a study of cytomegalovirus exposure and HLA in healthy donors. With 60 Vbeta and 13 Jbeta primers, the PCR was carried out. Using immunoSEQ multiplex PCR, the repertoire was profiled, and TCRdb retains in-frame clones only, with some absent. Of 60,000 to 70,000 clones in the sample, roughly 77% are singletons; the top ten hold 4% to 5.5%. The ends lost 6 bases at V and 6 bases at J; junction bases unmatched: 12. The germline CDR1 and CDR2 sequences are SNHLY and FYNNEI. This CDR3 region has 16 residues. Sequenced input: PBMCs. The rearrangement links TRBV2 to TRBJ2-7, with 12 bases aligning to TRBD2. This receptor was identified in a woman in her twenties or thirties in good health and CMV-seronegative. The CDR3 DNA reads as TGTGCCAGCAGCCTAGGACTAGCGGGGTCCCAGAGCGAGCAGTACTTC. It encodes CASSLGLAGSQSEQYF.